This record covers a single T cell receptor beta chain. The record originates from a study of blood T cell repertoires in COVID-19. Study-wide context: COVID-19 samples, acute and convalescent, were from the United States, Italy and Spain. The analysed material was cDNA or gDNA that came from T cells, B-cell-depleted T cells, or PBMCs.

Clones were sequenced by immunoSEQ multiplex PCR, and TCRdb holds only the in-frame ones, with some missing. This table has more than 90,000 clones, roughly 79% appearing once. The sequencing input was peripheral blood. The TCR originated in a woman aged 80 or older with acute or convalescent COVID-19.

The CDR3 bases are TGCGCCAGCAGCTACCTTAGCGGGAGGGCCGCCGGGGAGCTGTTTTTT. Protein product: CASSYLSGRAAGELFF. The chain has TRBV5-1 and TRBJ2-2, with TRBD2 matching over 11 bases. The CDR3 extends over 16 amino acids. Germline assignment: CDR1 SGHRS and CDR2 YFSETQ. V lost 3 bases and J lost 6; bases outside the gene matches: 7.